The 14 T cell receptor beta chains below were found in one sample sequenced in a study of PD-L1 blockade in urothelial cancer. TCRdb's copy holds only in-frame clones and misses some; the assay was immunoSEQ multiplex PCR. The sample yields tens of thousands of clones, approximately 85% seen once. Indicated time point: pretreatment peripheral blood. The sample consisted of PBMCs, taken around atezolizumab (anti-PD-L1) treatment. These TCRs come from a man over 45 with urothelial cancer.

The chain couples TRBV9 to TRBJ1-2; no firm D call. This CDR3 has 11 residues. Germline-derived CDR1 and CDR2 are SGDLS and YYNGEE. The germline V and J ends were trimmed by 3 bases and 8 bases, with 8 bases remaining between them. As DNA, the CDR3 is TGTGCCAGCAGCGCCCTCCCGGGCTACACCTTC. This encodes CASSALPGYTF.

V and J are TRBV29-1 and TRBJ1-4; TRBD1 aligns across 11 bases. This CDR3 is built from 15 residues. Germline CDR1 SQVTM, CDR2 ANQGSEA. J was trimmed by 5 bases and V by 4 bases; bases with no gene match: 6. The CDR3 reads CSVGRTGGLNEKLFF. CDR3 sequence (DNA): TGCAGCGTTGGACGGACAGGGGGCTTGAATGAAAAACTGTTTTTT.

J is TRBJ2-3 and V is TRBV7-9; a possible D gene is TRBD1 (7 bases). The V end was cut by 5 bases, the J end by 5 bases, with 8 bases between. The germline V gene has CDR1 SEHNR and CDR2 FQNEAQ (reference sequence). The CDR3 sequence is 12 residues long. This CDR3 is CASSQGGDTQYF. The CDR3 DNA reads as TGTGCCAGCAGCCAGGGGGGAGATACGCAGTATTTT.

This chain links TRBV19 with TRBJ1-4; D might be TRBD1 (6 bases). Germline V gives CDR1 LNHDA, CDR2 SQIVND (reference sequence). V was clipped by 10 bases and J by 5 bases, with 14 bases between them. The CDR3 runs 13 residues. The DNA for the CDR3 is TGTGCCACTACGACAGGACGGAATGAAAAACTGTTTTTT. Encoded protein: CATTTGRNEKLFF.

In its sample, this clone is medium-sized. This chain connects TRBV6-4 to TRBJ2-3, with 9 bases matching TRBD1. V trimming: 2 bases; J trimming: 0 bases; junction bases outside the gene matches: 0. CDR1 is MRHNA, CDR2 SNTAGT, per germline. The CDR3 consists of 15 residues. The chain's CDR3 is CASSDDRGSTDTQYF. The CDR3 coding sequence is TGTGCCAGCAGTGACGACAGGGGGAGCACAGATACGCAGTATTTT.

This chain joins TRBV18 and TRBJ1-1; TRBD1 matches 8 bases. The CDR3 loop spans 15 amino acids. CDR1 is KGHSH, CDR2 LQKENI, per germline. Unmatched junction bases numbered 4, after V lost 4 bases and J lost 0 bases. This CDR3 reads CASSQGQVMNTEAFF. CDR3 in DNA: TGTGCCAGCTCACAGGGACAGGTGATGAACACTGAAGCTTTCTTT.

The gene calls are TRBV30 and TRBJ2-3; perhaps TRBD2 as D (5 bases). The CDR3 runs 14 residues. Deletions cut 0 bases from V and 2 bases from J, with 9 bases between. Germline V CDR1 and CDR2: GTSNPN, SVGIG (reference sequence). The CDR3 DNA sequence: TGTGCCTGGAGTGTACGGGGTAACACAGATACGCAGTATTTT. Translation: CAWSVRGNTDTQYF.

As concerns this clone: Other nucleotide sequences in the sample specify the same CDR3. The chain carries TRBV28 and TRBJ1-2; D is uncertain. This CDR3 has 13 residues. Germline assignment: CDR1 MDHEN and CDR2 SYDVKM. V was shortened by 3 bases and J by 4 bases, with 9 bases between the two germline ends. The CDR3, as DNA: TGTGCCAGCAGTTTGCGAGGATCCTATGGCTACACCTTC. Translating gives CASSLRGSYGYTF.

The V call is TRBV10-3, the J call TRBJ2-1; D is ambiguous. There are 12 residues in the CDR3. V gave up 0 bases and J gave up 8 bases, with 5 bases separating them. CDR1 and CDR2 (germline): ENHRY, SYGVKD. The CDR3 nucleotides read TGTGCCATCAGTGAGTCGAGTGATGAGCAGTTCTTC. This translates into CAISESSDEQFF.

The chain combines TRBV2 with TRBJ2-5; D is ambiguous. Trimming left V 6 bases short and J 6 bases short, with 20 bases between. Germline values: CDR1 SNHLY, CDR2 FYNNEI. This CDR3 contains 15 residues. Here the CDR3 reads CASSAESGGSKTQYF. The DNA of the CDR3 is TGTGCCAGCAGCGCTGAGAGTGGCGGATCAAAGACCCAGTACTTC.

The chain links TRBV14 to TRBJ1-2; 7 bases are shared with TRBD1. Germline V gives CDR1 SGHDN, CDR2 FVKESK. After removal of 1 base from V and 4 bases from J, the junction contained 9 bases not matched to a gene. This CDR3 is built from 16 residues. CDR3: CASSQGWTGTVYGYTF. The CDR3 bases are TGTGCCAGCAGCCAAGGATGGACAGGAACCGTCTATGGCTACACCTTC.

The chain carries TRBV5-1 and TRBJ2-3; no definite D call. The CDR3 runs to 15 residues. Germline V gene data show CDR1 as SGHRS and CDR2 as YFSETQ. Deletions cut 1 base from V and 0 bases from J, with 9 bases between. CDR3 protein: CASSLSPGSTDTQYF. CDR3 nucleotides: TGCGCCAGCAGCTTGTCACCGGGTAGCACAGATACGCAGTATTTT.

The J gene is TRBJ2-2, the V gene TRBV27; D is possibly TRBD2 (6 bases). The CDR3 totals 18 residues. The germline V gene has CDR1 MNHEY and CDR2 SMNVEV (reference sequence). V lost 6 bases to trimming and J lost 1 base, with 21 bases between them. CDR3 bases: TGTGCCAGCAGCCGAACCCCCCCACTCGGGGGGAACACCGGGGAGCTGTTTTTT. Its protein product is CASSRTPPLGGNTGELFF.

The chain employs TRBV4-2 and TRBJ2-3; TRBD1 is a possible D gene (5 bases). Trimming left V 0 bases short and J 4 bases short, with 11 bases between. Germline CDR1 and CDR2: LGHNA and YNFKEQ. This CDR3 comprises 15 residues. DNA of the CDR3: TGTGCCAGCAGCCAAGATGTTCCAGGGCCAGATACGCAGTATTTT. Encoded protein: CASSQDVPGPDTQYF.